The clone carrying this TCR beta chain was detected only once. TCRdb keeps only in-frame clones here, not all; method: immunoSEQ multiplex PCR. This sample has under 80,000 clones, with approximately 97% found just once. The sample comes from a study of technical replicates of blood from a few donors. This clonotype was obtained from a human donor in good health. The specimen sequenced was T cells isolated from PBMCs.

CDR3 region: CASSSGQGADTQYF. The CDR3, as DNA: TGTGCCAGCAGCTCGGGACAGGGGGCCGATACGCAGTATTTT. This chain joins TRBV6-1 and TRBJ2-3; 12 bases agree with TRBD1. The CDR3 length is 14 residues. With V trimmed by 6 bases and J by 6 bases, 4 bases remained unmatched. Germline CDR1 and CDR2: MNHNS and SASEGT.